These 21 T cell receptor beta chains originate from one sample sequenced in a study of blood T cell repertoires in COVID-19. Method: immunoSEQ multiplex PCR; TCRdb's copy keeps in-frame clones and lacks some. The data show about 250,000 clones, approximately 83% seen once. Source material: PBMCs or T cells enriched from blood (not recorded which). These receptors came from a woman aged 40 to 50 who had been exposed to COVID-19.

The chain recombines TRBV27 with TRBJ2-1; 7 bases map to TRBD1. CDR1 MNHEY and CDR2 SMNVEV come from the germline V gene (reference sequence). The CDR3 length is 15 residues. With V trimmed by 4 bases and J by 8 bases, 11 bases remained unmatched. CDR3 protein: CASSSPATGFHEQFF. The CDR3 bases are TGTGCCAGCAGTTCTCCCGCGACAGGGTTCCATGAGCAGTTCTTC.

J is TRBJ1-1 and V is TRBV29-1; TRBD1 matches 10 bases. Germline CDR1 SQVTM, CDR2 ANQGSEA. V was pared by 4 bases and J by 9 bases, with 5 bases of the junction left unmatched. The CDR3 is 12 residues long. For the CDR3, the DNA is TGCAGCGTTGGGCGGGACAGGGGACAAGCTTTCTTT. Its translation: CSVGRDRGQAFF.

The CDR3 nucleotides are TGTGCCAGCACCCCCCCCCGCAGGGTGGACTATGGCTACACCTTC. Protein sequence: CASTPPRRVDYGYTF. The J gene is TRBJ1-2, the V gene TRBV7-9; D perhaps matches TRBD1 (5 bases). Looked up from germline, CDR1 is SEHNR and CDR2 is FQNEAQ (reference sequence). The CDR3 loop spans 15 amino acids. Trimming removed 7 bases at V and 3 bases at J, with 18 bases between.

The rearrangement uses TRBV15 and TRBJ2-1, with D perhaps TRBD2 (5 bases). From germline, CDR1 is LNHNV and CDR2 YYDKDF (reference sequence). The CDR3 consists of 13 residues. V gave up 7 bases and J gave up 7 bases, with 14 bases separating them. CDR3 sequence reads: CATTGVLGNEQFF. CDR3 nucleotide sequence: TGTGCCACCACCGGGGTCTTGGGGAATGAGCAGTTCTTC.

The CDR3 DNA is TGTGCCAGCAGCTTGGAACCCAGGGGGTCCAGTCAGCCCCAGCATTTT. Translating it yields CASSLEPRGSSQPQHF. This chain links TRBV5-5 with TRBJ1-5, with 7 bases identical to TRBD1. Germline CDR1 SGHKS, CDR2 YYEKEE (reference sequence). Trimming at V came to 0 bases and at J to 6 bases, leaving 9 bases not matched to a gene. The CDR3 has 16 amino acids.

The chain employs TRBV30 and TRBJ1-1, with unresolved D. The CDR3 sequence is 12 residues long. CDR1 is GTSNPN, CDR2 SVGIG, per germline (reference sequence). V was trimmed by 1 base and J by 2 bases, leaving 5 bases between them. Here the CDR3 reads CAWSDFNTEAFF. The CDR3 coding sequence is TGTGCCTGGAGTGACTTTAACACTGAAGCTTTCTTT.

This clone was observed once. The V gene is TRBV5-1, the J gene TRBJ1-2; 7 bases align to TRBD1. The junction had 4 bases not matched to a gene; V was cut back by 4 bases and J by 4 bases. Germline CDR1 reads SGHRS; CDR2 reads YFSETQ. This CDR3 spans 13 amino acids. The CDR3 here is CASSQGQLYGYTF. The DNA for the CDR3 is TGCGCCAGCAGCCAGGGACAGCTCTATGGCTACACCTTC.

DNA for the CDR3: TGTGCCAGCAGTGGGCTCGGGACAGGCCGTCAAAAGTCCTCCTACGAGCAGTACTTC. As protein: CASSGLGTGRQKSSYEQYF. The chain recombines TRBV6-2 or TRBV6-3 with TRBJ2-7; 8 bases match TRBD1. CDR1 is MNHEY, CDR2 SVGEGT, per germline. The CDR3 runs to 19 residues. J lost 0 bases, V lost 5 bases, and 18 bases had no gene match.

The chain links TRBV12-5 to TRBJ1-2; 10 nucleotides agree with TRBD1. V shed 3 bases and J 8 bases; nucleotides not matched to a gene: 15. The CDR3 sequence is 17 residues long. CDR1 is LGHNT, CDR2 FRNRAP, per germline. The CDR3 DNA reads as TGTGCTAGTGGTTTCGCACTGCTGGACAGGGGGTCGGAGGGCTACACCTTC. This codes for CASGFALLDRGSEGYTF.

This clone is a singleton in its sample. The genes are TRBV7-2 and TRBJ1-1; D is possibly TRBD1 (5 bases). The CDR3 has 14 amino acids. Germline V gene lookup returns CDR1 SGHTA and CDR2 FQGNSA. Trimming removed 0 bases from V and 3 bases from J, with 8 bases in between. The CDR3 is CASSLAQGDTEAFF. DNA for the CDR3: TGTGCCAGCAGCTTAGCTCAGGGCGACACTGAAGCTTTCTTT.

This clone has just a few counts. The rearrangement joins TRBV10-1 to TRBJ1-5; tentative D call: TRBD1 (5 bases). Per germline, CDR1 WNHNN and CDR2 SYGVQD (reference sequence). Trimming pared 6 bases from V and 3 bases from J, leaving 21 bases between. CDR3 length: 17 residues. CDR3 protein: CASRWSFDRANNQPQHF. In nucleotides, the CDR3 is TGCGCCAGCAGATGGAGTTTCGACAGAGCAAACAATCAGCCCCAGCATTTT.

CDR3 in DNA: TGTGCCAGCAGTTTGGTCGGGACTAAAACGGGCACGCAGTATTTT. It is translated as CASSLVGTKTGTQYF. The V and J genes are TRBV28 and TRBJ2-3, with TRBD2 matching 7 bases. The germline V gene encodes CDR1 MDHEN and CDR2 SYDVKM. CDR3 length equals 15 residues. Trimming cost V 3 bases and J 9 bases; bases outside gene matches: 12.

Turning to this clone: Within the sample, other DNA sequences also encode this same CDR3. The rearrangement links TRBV18 to TRBJ2-5; D is ambiguous. The CDR3 covers 12 residues. V gave up 2 bases and J gave up 4 bases, with 5 bases separating them. Germline CDR1 reads KGHSH; CDR2 reads LQKENI. CDR3 region: CASSPSRETQYF. The CDR3 region has the DNA TGTGCCAGCTCACCATCTCGAGAGACCCAGTACTTC.

The chain recombines TRBV3-1 (or the pseudogene TRBV3-2) with TRBJ2-3; D perhaps matches TRBD2 (6 bases). CDR3 length: 17 residues. With 5 bases removed from V and 0 bases from J, the gap between germline ends came to 18 bases. Per the germline V gene, CDR1 is LGHDT and CDR2 is YNNKEL (reference sequence). The CDR3: CASSGYGTPHSTDTQYF. The CDR3 DNA follows: TGTGCCAGCAGCGGGTACGGGACTCCCCATAGCACAGATACGCAGTATTTT.

A single count supports this clone. Different DNA sequences within this sample yield the same CDR3. CDR3 amino acids: CASSPGQANYGYTF. The CDR3 nucleotides are TGTGCCAGCAGTCCGGGACAGGCTAACTATGGCTACACCTTC. The chain links TRBV28 to TRBJ1-2; 8 bases fit TRBD1. CDR3 length: 14 amino acids. Per germline, CDR1 MDHEN and CDR2 SYDVKM. V trimming: 5 bases; J trimming: 0 bases; junction bases outside the gene matches: 2.

The chain is built from TRBV3-1 (or the pseudogene TRBV3-2) and TRBJ1-1; 7 bases are shared with TRBD1. This CDR3 contains 13 residues. V lost 8 bases to trimming and J lost 5 bases; unmatched junction nucleotides: 8. The germline V gene has CDR1 LGHDT and CDR2 YNNKEL (reference sequence). DNA of the CDR3: TGTGCCAGCCGACGACAGGGAGAAACTGAAGCTTTCTTT. As protein: CASRRQGETEAFF.

This clone turned up a few times. V is TRBV11-3 and J is TRBJ2-2; perhaps TRBD1 as D (5 bases). Deletions cut 0 bases from V and 3 bases from J, with 5 bases between. The germline gives CDR1 SGHNT, CDR2 YENEEA. This CDR3 spans 14 amino acids. CDR3 residues: CASSLEGDTGELFF. CDR3 sequence (DNA): TGTGCCAGCAGCTTAGAAGGGGACACCGGGGAGCTGTTTTTT.

This clone was detected once. The rearrangement joins TRBV4-1 to TRBJ2-1; 8 nucleotides line up with TRBD1. CDR1 is MGHRA, CDR2 YSYEKL, per germline. V lost 3 bases to trimming and J lost 4 bases; unmatched junction nucleotides: 5. The CDR3 consists of 15 residues. The CDR3 DNA follows: TGCGCCAGCAGCCAGGAGACAGGGGTGTACAATGAGCAGTTCTTC. This sequence encodes CASSQETGVYNEQFF.

The CDR3 bases are TGTGCCAGCAGCGAGGGGGCCGGGACCCTGATTGGGAATGAGCAGTTCTTC. This sequence encodes CASSEGAGTLIGNEQFF. The chain links TRBV7-6 to TRBJ2-1, with 7 bases that match TRBD1. In germline, CDR1 is SGHVS, CDR2 FNYEAQ. This CDR3 has 17 amino acids. The V segment lost 5 bases and the J segment 7 bases; nucleotides outside the gene matches: 17.

The chain joins TRBV12-3 or TRBV12-4 to TRBJ2-1, with a tentative D call TRBD1 (5 bases). The CDR3 loop spans 13 amino acids. V was clipped by 6 bases and J by 6 bases, with 12 bases between them. The CDR3 spells CASRVTAGNEQFF. CDR3 in DNA: TGTGCCAGCAGGGTGACAGCTGGCAATGAGCAGTTCTTC.

In this sample, this clone turned up once. The chain couples TRBV28 to TRBJ2-1, with 9 nucleotides matching TRBD2. J gave up 6 bases and V 1 base, and 4 bases lay outside the gene matches. The CDR3 runs to 15 residues. CDR1 and CDR2 from the germline V gene are MDHEN and SYDVKM. CDR3 sequence: CASSLSGTSFNEQFF. The CDR3 coding sequence is TGTGCCAGCAGTTTATCCGGGACTAGCTTCAATGAGCAGTTCTTC.